The entry below gives a single T cell receptor (beta chain) sequence along with its context. The antigen is unknown. The CDR3 contains 16 residues. The germline V gene encodes CDR1 MNHEY and CDR2 SMNVEV (reference sequence). J was trimmed by 4 bases and V by 4 bases; bases with no gene match: 8. Expressed TCRB transcripts got sequenced, as all isolated RNA was reverse transcribed. TCRdb's copy holds only in-frame clones and misses some; the assay was immunoSEQ multiplex PCR. The sample records under 950,000 clones, 17% being singletons. The data belong to a study of beta chain features in type 1 diabetes. Study outcomes and limitations: Across patients, naive, central memory and Treg TCRB repertoires exhibited apparently greater similarity than was observed across healthy donors.

The receptor was isolated from a woman between 18 and 30 years old in good health. Sample: naive CD4+ T cells from blood. The V call is TRBV27, the J call TRBJ2-2, with 8 nucleotides matching TRBD1. The CDR3 coding sequence is TGTGCCAGCAGTTCGTTAAGGACAGGGATCACCGGGGAGCTGTTTTTT. Protein: CASSSLRTGITGELFF.